This TCR beta chain appears in the sequencing data of a study of T cell repertoires in cytomegalovirus infection. Looking at the study overall: Both CMV infection and a matching HLA type were indicated by public TCR beta signatures. Study-wide results and caveats: Dominating the ex vivo response were HLA-C-restricted CMV-specific TCR beta clonotypes. People with CMV and the relevant HLA were identified by cumulative public TCR beta family frequency.

TCRdb reanalysed the reads using MiXCR and keeps one entry per CDR3 protein. The sample holds 740,000 or so distinct CDR3 sequences, 35% to 45% seen once. The germline V gene encodes CDR1 DFQATT and CDR2 SNEGSKA (reference sequence). CDR3 size: 14 residues. Trimming at V came to 5 bases and at J to 10 bases, leaving 11 bases not matched to a gene. With respect to this clonotype: Its antigen is undetermined.

The source is a human donor in good health (CMV status not recorded). Some clones in this sample may be carry-over from other donors' samples. The genes are TRBV20-1 and TRBJ2-4; TRBD1 aligns across 10 bases. The sample consisted of PBMCs. CDR3: CSAPRDRGSDIQYF. The CDR3, as DNA: TGCAGTGCTCCACGGGACAGGGGATCGGATATTCAGTACTTC.